Listed below are T cell receptor beta chains from one sample, sequenced in a study of CD8+CD57+ T cells in acquired aplastic anemia. Via MiXCR, TCRdb re-called the reads, giving one row per CDR3 protein. Of 350,000 to 450,000 distinct CDR3 sequences listed, 55% to 75% are singletons. Sequenced sample: sorted CD4+, CD8+, or CD8+CD57+ T cells (not recorded which) from PBMCs. The receptors here all came from a human donor in good health, serving as a control. Each CDR3 is given with its conserved first and last residue. The order of the fields is V gene, CDR3 protein.

TRBV7-2 CASSLRGTNEKLFF
TRBV4-1 CASSQVGDEEAFF
TRBV29-1 CSVSGTGGSDTQYF
TRBV5-4 CASSEEGTASTDTQYF
TRBV5-4 CASSLYHGRHEQYF
TRBV9 CASNSGVAGKQYYTF
TRBV30 CAWGDSGEQYF
TRBV19 CASSARGGHTNAFF
TRBV27 CASSSWTGTTSTDTQYF
TRBV20-1 CSATLGVSIYEQYF
TRBV24-1 CATSTSGKAELFF
TRBV2 CASSWTAGTGNTIYF
TRBV2 CASSIGAGRPGEAFF
TRBV7-8 CASRVGRGLDNQELFF
TRBV7-2 CASSQAGQRRSPLHF
TRBV11-1 CASSRNSAGTGQAGELFF
TRBV20-1 CSAPLGGGTDTQYF
TRBV5-4 CASSTRRFSNQPQHF
TRBV7-7 CASSLDRGGEQYFF
TRBV2 CASRTGARETQYF